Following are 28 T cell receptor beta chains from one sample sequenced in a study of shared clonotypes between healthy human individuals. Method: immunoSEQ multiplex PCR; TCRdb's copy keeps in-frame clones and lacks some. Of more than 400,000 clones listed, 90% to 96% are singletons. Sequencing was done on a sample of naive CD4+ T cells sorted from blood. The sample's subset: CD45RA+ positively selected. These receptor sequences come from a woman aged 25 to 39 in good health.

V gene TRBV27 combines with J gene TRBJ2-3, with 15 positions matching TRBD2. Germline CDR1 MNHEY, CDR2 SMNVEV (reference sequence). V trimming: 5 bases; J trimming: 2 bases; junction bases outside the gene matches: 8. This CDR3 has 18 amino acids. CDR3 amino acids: CASSPYGLAGGLTDTQYF. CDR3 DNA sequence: TGTGCCAGCAGTCCATACGGACTAGCGGGAGGGCTCACAGATACGCAGTATTTT.

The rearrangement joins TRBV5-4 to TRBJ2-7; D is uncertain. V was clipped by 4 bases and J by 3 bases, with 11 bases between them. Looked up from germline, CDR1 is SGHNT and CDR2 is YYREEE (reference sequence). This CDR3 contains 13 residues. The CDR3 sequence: CASSQLGSYEQYF. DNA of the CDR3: TGTGCCAGCAGCCAGCTTGGCAGCTACGAGCAGTACTTC.

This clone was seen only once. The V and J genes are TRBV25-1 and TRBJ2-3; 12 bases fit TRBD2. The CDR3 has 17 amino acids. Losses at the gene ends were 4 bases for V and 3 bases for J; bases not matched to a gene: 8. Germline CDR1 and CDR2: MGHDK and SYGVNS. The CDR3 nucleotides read TGTGCCAGCAGTGCTTACGCCGGGACTAGCGGGACAGATACGCAGTATTTT. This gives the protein CASSAYAGTSGTDTQYF. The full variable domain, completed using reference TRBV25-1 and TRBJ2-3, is EADIYQTPRYLVIGTGKKITLECSQTMGHDKMYWYQQDPGMELHLIHYSYGVNSTEKGDLSSESTVSRIRTEHFPLTLESARPSHTSQYLCASSAYAGTSGTDTQYFGPGTRLTVL.

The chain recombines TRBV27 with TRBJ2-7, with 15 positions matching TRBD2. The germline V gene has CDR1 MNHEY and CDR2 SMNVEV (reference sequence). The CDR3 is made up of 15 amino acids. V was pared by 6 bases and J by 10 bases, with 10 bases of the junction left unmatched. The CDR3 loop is CASSSAGTSGRRQYF. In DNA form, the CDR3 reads TGTGCCAGCAGCTCAGCCGGGACTAGCGGGAGGCGACAGTACTTC.

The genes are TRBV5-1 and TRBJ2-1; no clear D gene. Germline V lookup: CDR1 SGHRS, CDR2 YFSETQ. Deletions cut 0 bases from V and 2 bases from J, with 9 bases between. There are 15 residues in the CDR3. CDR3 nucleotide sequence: TGCGCCAGCAGCTTGGAACAGAGCCCCTACAATGAGCAGTTCTTC. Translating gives CASSLEQSPYNEQFF.

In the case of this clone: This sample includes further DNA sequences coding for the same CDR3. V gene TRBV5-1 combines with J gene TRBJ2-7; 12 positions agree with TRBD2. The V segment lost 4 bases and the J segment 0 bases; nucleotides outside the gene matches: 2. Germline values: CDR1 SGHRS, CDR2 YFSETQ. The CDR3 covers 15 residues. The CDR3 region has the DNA TGCGCCAGCAGCCTGACTAGCGGGAGCTCCTACGAGCAGTACTTC. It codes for CASSLTSGSSYEQYF.

CDR3 residues: CASSTGGSYGYTF. The CDR3 DNA follows: TGTGCCAGCAGCACCGGGGGCAGCTATGGCTACACCTTC. The chain links TRBV7-9 to TRBJ1-2; possibly TRBD1 for D (6 bases). The CDR3 is made up of 13 amino acids. V shed 5 bases and J shed 4 bases, with 11 bases lying between them. Germline CDR1 reads SEHNR; CDR2 reads FQNEAQ (reference sequence).

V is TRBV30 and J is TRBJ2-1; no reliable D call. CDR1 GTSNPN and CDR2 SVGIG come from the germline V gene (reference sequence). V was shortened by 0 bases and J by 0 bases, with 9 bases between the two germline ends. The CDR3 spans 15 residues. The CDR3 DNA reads TGTGCCTGGAGTGTACTTAGAAGCTCCTACAATGAGCAGTTCTTC. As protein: CAWSVLRSSYNEQFF.

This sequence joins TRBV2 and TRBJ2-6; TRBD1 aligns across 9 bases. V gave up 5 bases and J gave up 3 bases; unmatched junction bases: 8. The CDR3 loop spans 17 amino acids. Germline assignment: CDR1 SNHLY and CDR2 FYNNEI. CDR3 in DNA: TGTGCCAGCAGTCCCGGGACAGGGTCAGGTGGGGCCAACGTCCTGACTTTC. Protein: CASSPGTGSGGANVLTF.

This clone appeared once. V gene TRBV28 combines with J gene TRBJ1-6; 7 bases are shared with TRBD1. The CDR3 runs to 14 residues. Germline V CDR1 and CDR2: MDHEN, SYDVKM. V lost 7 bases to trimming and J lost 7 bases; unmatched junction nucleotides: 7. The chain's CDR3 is CASTLQGLNSPLHF. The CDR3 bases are TGTGCCAGCACCTTACAGGGGTTAAATTCACCCCTCCACTTT.

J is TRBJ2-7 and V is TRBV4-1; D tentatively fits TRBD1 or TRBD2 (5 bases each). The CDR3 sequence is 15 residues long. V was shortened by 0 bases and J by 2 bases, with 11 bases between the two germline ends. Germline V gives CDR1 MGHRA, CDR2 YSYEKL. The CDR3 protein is CASSQEETGPYEQYF. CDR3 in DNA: TGCGCCAGCAGCCAAGAGGAGACGGGACCCTACGAGCAGTACTTC.

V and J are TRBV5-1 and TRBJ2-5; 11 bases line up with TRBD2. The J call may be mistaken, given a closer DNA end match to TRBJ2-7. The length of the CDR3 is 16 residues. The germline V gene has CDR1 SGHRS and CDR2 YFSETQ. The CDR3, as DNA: TGCGCCAGCAGCCCGGGACTAGCGGACTCAGGCTCCGAGCAGTACTTC. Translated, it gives CASSPGLADSGSEQYF.

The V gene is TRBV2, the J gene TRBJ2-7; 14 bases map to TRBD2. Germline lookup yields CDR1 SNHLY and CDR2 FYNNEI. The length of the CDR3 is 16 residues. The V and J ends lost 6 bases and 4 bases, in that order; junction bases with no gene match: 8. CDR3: CASSKGLAGEDYEQYF. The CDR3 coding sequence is TGTGCCAGCAGCAAGGGACTAGCGGGAGAAGATTACGAGCAGTACTTC.

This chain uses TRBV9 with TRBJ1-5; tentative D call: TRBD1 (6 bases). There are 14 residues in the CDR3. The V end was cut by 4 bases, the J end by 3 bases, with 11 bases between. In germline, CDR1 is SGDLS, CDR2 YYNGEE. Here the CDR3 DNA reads TGTGCCAGCAGCTCCGGGACACTCAATCAGCCCCAGCATTTT. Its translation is CASSSGTLNQPQHF. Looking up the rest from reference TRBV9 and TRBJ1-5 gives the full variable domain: DSGVTQTPKHLITATGQRVTLRCSPRSGDLSVYWYQQSLDQGLQFLIQYYNGEERAKGNILERFSAQQFPDLHSELNLSSLELGDSALYFCASSSGTLNQPQHFGDGTRLSIL.

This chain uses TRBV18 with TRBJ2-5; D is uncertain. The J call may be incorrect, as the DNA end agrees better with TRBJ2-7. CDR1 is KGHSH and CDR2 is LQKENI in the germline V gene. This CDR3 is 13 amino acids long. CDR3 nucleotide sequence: TGTGCCAGCTCATGGTACTCGTCCTACGAGCAGTACTTC. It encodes CASSWYSSYEQYF.

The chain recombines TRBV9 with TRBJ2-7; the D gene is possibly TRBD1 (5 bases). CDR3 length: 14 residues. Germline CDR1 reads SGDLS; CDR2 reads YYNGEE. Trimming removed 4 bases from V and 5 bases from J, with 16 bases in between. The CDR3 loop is CASSRTQVFHEQYF. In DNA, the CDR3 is TGTGCCAGCAGCCGAACACAGGTCTTCCACGAGCAGTACTTC. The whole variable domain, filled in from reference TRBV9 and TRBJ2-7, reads DSGVTQTPKHLITATGQRVTLRCSPRSGDLSVYWYQQSLDQGLQFLIQYYNGEERAKGNILERFSAQQFPDLHSELNLSSLELGDSALYFCASSRTQVFHEQYFGPGTRLTVT.

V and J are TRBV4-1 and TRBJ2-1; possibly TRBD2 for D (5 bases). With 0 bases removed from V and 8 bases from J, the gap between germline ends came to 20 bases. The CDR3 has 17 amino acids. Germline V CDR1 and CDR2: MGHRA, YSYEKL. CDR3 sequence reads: CASSQDGKRQSGDEQFF. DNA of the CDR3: TGCGCCAGCAGCCAAGATGGGAAGCGGCAGAGTGGAGATGAGCAGTTCTTC.

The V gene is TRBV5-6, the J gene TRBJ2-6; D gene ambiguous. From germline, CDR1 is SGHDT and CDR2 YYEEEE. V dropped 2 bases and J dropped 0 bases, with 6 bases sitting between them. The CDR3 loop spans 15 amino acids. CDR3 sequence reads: CASSFFGSGANVLTF. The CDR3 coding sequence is TGTGCCAGCAGCTTCTTTGGCTCTGGGGCCAACGTCCTGACTTTC. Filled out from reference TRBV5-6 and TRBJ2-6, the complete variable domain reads DAGVTQSPTHLIKTRGQQVTLRCSPKSGHDTVSWYQQALGQGPQFIFQYYEEEERQRGNFPDRFSGHQFPNYSSELNVNALLLGDSALYLCASSFFGSGANVLTFGAGSRLTVL.

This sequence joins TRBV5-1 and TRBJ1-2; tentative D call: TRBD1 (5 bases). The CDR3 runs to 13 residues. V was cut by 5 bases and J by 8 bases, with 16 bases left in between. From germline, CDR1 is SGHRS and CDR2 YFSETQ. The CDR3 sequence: CASRGTDVYGYTF. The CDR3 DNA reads TGCGCCAGCAGAGGGACCGACGTATACGGCTACACCTTC. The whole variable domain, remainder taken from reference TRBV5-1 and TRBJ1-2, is KAGVTQTPRYLIKTRGQQVTLSCSPISGHRSVSWYQQTPGQGLQFLFEYFSETQRNKGNFPGRFSGRQFSNSRSEMNVSTLELGDSALYLCASRGTDVYGYTFGSGTRLTVV.

In DNA form, the CDR3 reads TGTGCCAGCTCACCACAGGACAAATACGAGCAGTACTTC. It translates to CASSPQDKYEQYF. V usage is TRBV18 and J usage is TRBJ2-5, with D possibly being TRBD1 (5 bases). The DNA end lines up better with TRBJ2-7; the J call may be wrong. The CDR3 length is 13 residues. Germline CDR1 is KGHSH and CDR2 is LQKENI.

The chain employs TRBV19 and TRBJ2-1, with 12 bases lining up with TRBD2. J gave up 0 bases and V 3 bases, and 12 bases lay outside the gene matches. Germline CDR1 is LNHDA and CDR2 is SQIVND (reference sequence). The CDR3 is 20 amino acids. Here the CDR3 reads CASSMNGLAGTSSSYNEQFF. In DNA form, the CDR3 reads TGTGCCAGTAGTATGAACGGACTAGCGGGAACCTCGAGCTCCTACAATGAGCAGTTCTTC.

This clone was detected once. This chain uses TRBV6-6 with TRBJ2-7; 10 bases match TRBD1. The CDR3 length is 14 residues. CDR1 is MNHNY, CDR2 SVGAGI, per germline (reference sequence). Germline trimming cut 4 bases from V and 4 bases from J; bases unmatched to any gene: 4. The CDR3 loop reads CASSSPGQGYEQYF. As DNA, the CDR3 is TGTGCCAGCAGTTCACCGGGACAGGGGTACGAGCAGTACTTC.

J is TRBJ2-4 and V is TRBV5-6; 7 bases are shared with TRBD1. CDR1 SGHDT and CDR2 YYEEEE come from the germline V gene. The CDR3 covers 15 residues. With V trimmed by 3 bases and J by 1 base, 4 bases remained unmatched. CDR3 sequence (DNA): TGTGCCAGCAGCTCGACAGGGTTGGCCAAAAACATTCAGTACTTC. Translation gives CASSSTGLAKNIQYF.

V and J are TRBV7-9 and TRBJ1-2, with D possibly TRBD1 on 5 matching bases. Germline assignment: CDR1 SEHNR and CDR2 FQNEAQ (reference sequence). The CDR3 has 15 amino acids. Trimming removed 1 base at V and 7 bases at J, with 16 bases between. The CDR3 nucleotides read TGTGCCAGCAGCTTAGATGTGCGGGGGGATCGTGGCTACACCTTC. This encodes CASSLDVRGDRGYTF.

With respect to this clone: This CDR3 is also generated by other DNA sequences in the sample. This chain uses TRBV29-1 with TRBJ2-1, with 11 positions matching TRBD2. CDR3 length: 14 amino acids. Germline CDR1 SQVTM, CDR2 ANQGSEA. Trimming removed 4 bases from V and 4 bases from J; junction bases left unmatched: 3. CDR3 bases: TGCAGCGTTGGAACTAGCGGGAGTTACAATGAGCAGTTCTTC. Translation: CSVGTSGSYNEQFF.

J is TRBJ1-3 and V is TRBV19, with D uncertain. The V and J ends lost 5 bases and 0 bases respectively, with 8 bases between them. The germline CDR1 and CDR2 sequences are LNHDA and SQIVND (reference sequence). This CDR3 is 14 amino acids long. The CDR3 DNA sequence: TGTGCCAGTAGTGGGCCTAACTCTGGAAACACCATATATTTT. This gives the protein CASSGPNSGNTIYF.

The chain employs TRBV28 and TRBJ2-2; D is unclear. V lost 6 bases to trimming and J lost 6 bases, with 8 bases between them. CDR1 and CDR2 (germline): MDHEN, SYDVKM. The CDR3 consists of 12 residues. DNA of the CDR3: TGTGCCAGCAGGGTGTACGCCGGGGAGCTGTTTTTT. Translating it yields CASRVYAGELFF.

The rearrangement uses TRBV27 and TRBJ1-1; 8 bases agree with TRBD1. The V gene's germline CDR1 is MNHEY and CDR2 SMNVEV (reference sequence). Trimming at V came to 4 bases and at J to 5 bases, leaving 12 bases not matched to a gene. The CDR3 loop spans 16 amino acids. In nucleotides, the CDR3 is TGTGCCAGCAGTTCGCACCCGGGACAGGCAAGGACTGAAGCTTTCTTT. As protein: CASSSHPGQARTEAFF.